This T cell receptor (beta chain) derives from a study of Tregs in tolerant kidney transplant recipients. Across the whole study: Related graft donors supplied nonmyeloablative bone marrow transplants, and mixed chimerism was transient. Study results and limitations: Expanding Tregs on activated donor B cells appeared to best identify donor-specific TCRbeta clones. This study did not directly address biological reproducibility.

Some clones are missing from TCRdb's copy, which holds only in-frame ones; the method was immunoSEQ multiplex PCR. The listing contains tens of thousands of clones. The CDR3 runs 16 residues. In germline, CDR1 is KGHSH, CDR2 LQKENI. Thawed PBMCs were FACS-sorted into unstimulated CD4+CD25+CD127- regulatory T cells, CD4+CD25- non-regulatory cells, CD4 and CD8 cells. Details on this clone: Its matching antigen is unknown. Germline is not matched at one junction end, which may reflect a read error. The read terminates 3 residues ahead of where the CDR3 ends, so the germline J gene completes it. This specimen includes other DNA sequences encoding the same CDR3.

The receptor's source is a human donor who received a combined kidney and bone marrow transplant. The J gene is TRBJ2-1, the V gene TRBV18, with 11 bases aligning to TRBD2. The source was CD4+ T cells from blood, collected before the transplant. CDR3 sequence reads: CASSPFTSGSYNEQFF. Incomplete CDR3 DNA: TGTGCTAGCTCACCATTCACTAGCGGGAGCTACAATGAG.